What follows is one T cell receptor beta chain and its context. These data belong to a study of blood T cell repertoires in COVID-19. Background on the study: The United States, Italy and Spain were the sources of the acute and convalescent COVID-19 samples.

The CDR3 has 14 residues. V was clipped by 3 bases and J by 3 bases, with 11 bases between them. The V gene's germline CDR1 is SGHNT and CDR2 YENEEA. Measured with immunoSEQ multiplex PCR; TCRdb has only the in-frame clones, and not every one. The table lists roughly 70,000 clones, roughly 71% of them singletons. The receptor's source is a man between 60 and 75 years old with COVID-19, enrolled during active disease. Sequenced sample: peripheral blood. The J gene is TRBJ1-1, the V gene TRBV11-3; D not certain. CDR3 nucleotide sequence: TGTGCCAGCAGCTTCTCGGGATTGGACACTGAAGCTTTCTTT. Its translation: CASSFSGLDTEAFF.